Listed below are T cell receptor beta chains from one sample, sequenced in a study of OX40 agonist ivuxolimab in advanced cancers. Some clones are missing from TCRdb's copy, which holds only in-frame ones; the method was immunoSEQ multiplex PCR. The sample carries about 30,000 clones, 80% to 85% recorded once. Source: CD4+ or CD8+ T cells sorted from blood, taken in a trial of the OX40 agonist ivuxolimab. The receptors come from an adult with an advanced solid tumor such as melanoma, head and neck, liver or kidney cancer. The CDR3 runs from the conserved cysteine through the conserved F or W. A D gene is named only where the DNA matches it firmly. Only part of the rows carry a size: once, few, many, or a class if the clone is expanded.

size,J,D,V,length,CDR3,DNA
NA,TRBJ2-7,NA,TRBV5-6,14,CASSLAGQAYEQYF,TGTGCCAGCAGCTTGGCCGGACAAGCCTACGAGCAGTACTTC
NA,TRBJ1-4,NA,TRBV28,14,CASSTPRQNEKLFF,TGTGCCAGCAGTACCCCAAGGCAGAATGAAAAACTGTTTTTT
NA,TRBJ1-4,NA,TRBV4-1,16,CASSSSKGTRNEKLFF,TGCGCCAGCAGCTCCAGCAAGGGAACTAGAAATGAAAAACTGTTTTTT
NA,TRBJ2-5,NA,TRBV5-1,14,CASSLSSGQETQYF,TGCGCCAGCAGCTTGTCCAGCGGTCAAGAGACCCAGTACTTC
NA,TRBJ2-3,TRBD2,TRBV9,14,CASSSSGTVDTQYF,TGTGCCAGCAGCTCTAGCGGGACGGTGGATACGCAGTATTTT
NA,TRBJ1-5,NA,TRBV27,15,CASTTTGDSNQPQHF,TGTGCCAGCACCACAACAGGTGATAGCAATCAGCCCCAGCATTTT
NA,TRBJ2-2,TRBD1,TRBV5-1,16,CASSWPQGMRTGELFF,TGCGCCAGCAGCTGGCCACAGGGGATGAGAACCGGGGAGCTGTTTTTT
few,TRBJ2-7,TRBD2,TRBV6-5,15,CASSYAGGGSYEQYF,TGTGCCAGCAGTTACGCGGGGGGGGGCTCCTACGAGCAGTACTTC
NA,TRBJ2-1,TRBD2,TRBV27,16,CASSLIAGASYNEQFF,TGTGCCAGCAGTTTGATAGCGGGAGCCTCCTACAATGAGCAGTTCTTC
NA,TRBJ2-7,NA,TRBV5-5,15,CASSFTGGGSYEQYF,TGTGCCAGCAGTTTCACTGGAGGGGGGTCCTACGAGCAGTACTTC
NA,TRBJ2-7,TRBD1,TRBV18,15,CASSPSGTGYYEQYF,TGTGCCAGCTCACCCTCCGGGACAGGTTACTACGAGCAGTACTTC
NA,TRBJ2-1,NA,TRBV15,15,CATSRASQRANEQFF,TGTGCCACCAGCAGAGCAAGCCAGAGGGCCAATGAGCAGTTCTTC
NA,TRBJ2-7,NA,TRBV27,13,CASSYTGFNEQYF,TGTGCCAGCAGTTACACAGGGTTTAACGAGCAGTACTTC
NA,TRBJ2-7,TRBD2,TRBV6-5,15,CASSYSGLAGAKQYF,TGTGCCAGCAGTTACTCAGGACTAGCGGGCGCCAAGCAGTACTTC
NA,TRBJ2-1,NA,TRBV13,15,CASSPRTGTYNEQFF,TGTGCCAGCAGCCCCCGGACTGGTACCTACAATGAGCAGTTCTTC
NA,TRBJ2-5,TRBD1,TRBV5-4,16,CASSFGRTGGQETQYF,TGTGCCAGCAGCTTTGGTCGGACAGGGGGCCAAGAGACCCAGTACTTC
NA,TRBJ1-2,TRBD1,TRBV5-3,14,CARSFYRGREGYTF,TGTGCCAGAAGCTTCTACAGGGGGCGGGAAGGATACACCTTC
NA,TRBJ1-2,NA,TRBV4-3,15,CASSFRQWEGDGYTF,TGCGCCAGCAGCTTCCGACAGTGGGAGGGGGATGGCTACACCTTC
once,TRBJ1-2,NA,TRBV9,12,CASSVVSYGYTF,TGTGCCAGCAGCGTGGTGAGCTATGGCTACACCTTC
NA,TRBJ1-2,NA,TRBV7-9,14,CASSVQNTNYGYTF,TGTGCCAGCAGTGTTCAGAATACTAACTATGGCTACACCTTC
NA,TRBJ1-2,TRBD1,TRBV28,15,CASRPQGQGGDGYTF,TGTGCCAGCAGACCTCAGGGACAGGGGGGCGATGGCTACACCTTC
NA,TRBJ1-1,NA,TRBV5-6,14,CASSWGDINTEAFF,TGTGCCAGCAGCTGGGGGGACATAAACACTGAAGCTTTCTTT
NA,TRBJ1-3,NA,TRBV4-3,15,CASSQWHIFRDTIYF,TGCGCCAGCAGCCAGTGGCACATCTTTCGGGACACCATATATTTT
NA,TRBJ2-7,TRBD2,TRBV4-1,17,CASSQDRMELAGMEQYF,TGCGCCAGCAGCCAAGATCGGATGGAACTAGCGGGGATGGAGCAGTACTTC
NA,TRBJ1-5,NA,TRBV4-1,15,CASSQDLGLSRPQHF,TGCGCCAGCAGCCAAGATTTGGGATTGAGTAGGCCCCAGCATTTT
NA,TRBJ2-7,NA,TRBV5-1,13,CASSLGVGYEQYF,TGCGCCAGCAGCTTGGGGGTGGGCTACGAGCAGTACTTC
NA,TRBJ1-4,NA,TRBV28,14,CASSLFQDNEKLFF,TGTGCCAGCAGTTTATTTCAGGATAATGAAAAACTGTTTTTT
NA,TRBJ2-1,TRBD2,TRBV10-3,14,CAISGTSWTNEQFF,TGTGCCATCAGCGGGACTAGCTGGACCAATGAGCAGTTCTTC
NA,TRBJ2-1,NA,TRBV5-4,13,CASSGDRPNEQFF,TGTGCCAGCAGTGGGGATAGACCCAATGAGCAGTTCTTC
NA,TRBJ2-7,TRBD2,TRBV9,13,CASSGTRSHEQYF,TGTGCCAGCAGCGGGACTAGGTCCCACGAGCAGTACTTC
once,TRBJ2-6,NA,TRBV2,15,CASMRKESGANVLTF,TGTGCCAGCATGCGAAAAGAGTCTGGGGCCAACGTCCTGACTTTC
NA,TRBJ1-5,TRBD1,TRBV28,14,CASSDRGFGQPQHF,TGTGCCAGTTCCGACAGGGGGTTCGGACAGCCCCAGCATTTT
NA,TRBJ2-3,NA,TRBV9,13,CASSAEGPDTQYF,TGTGCCAGCAGCGCCGAGGGCCCAGATACGCAGTATTTT
NA,TRBJ1-1,TRBD1,TRBV7-2,14,CASSWDREVAEAFF,TGTGCCAGCAGCTGGGACAGGGAGGTCGCTGAAGCTTTCTTT
NA,TRBJ1-2,TRBD1,TRBV5-4,16,CASSLQGATANYGYTF,TGTGCCAGCAGCTTGCAGGGGGCGACTGCTAACTATGGCTACACCTTC
NA,TRBJ2-6,NA,TRBV13,13,CASSSGGANVLTF,TGTGCCAGCAGCTCTGGCGGGGCCAACGTCCTGACTTTC
NA,TRBJ1-2,NA,TRBV6-6,13,CASSAGTYDGYTF,TGTGCCAGCAGCGCCGGGACTTATGATGGCTACACCTTC
NA,TRBJ1-4,NA,TRBV15,12,CATSTTNEKLFF,TGTGCCACCAGCACAACTAATGAAAAACTGTTTTTT
few,TRBJ1-1,NA,TRBV6-1,13,CASSAQENTEAFF,TGTGCCAGCAGCGCACAGGAGAACACTGAAGCTTTCTTT
NA,TRBJ2-1,TRBD2,TRBV19,15,CASSTLAGVDNEQFF,TGTGCCAGTAGTACTTTAGCGGGGGTGGACAATGAGCAGTTCTTC
NA,TRBJ1-3,NA,TRBV27,18,CASSLSTPGRSAGNTIYF,TGTGCCAGCAGTTTATCCACACCGGGCCGTTCAGCAGGAAACACCATATATTTT
once,TRBJ1-5,NA,TRBV6-6,16,CASSYPRGAGDQPQHF,TGTGCCAGCAGTTACCCGAGGGGGGCCGGGGATCAGCCCCAGCATTTT
NA,TRBJ2-7,TRBD2,TRBV5-6,15,CASSLDSSGTYEQYF,TGTGCCAGCAGCTTGGATTCTAGCGGGACCTACGAGCAGTACTTC
NA,TRBJ2-1,NA,TRBV28,11,CASSPYDEQFF,TGTGCCAGCAGTCCATATGATGAGCAGTTCTTC
NA,TRBJ1-5,NA,TRBV15,14,CATSDGSSNQPQHF,TGTGCCACCAGCGACGGCTCTAGCAATCAGCCCCAGCATTTT
NA,TRBJ2-1,NA,TRBV5-1,15,CASSPSMSSYNEQFF,TGCGCCAGCAGCCCCAGTATGAGCTCCTACAATGAGCAGTTCTTC
NA,TRBJ2-3,TRBD1,TRBV5-4,15,CASSLVDRSTDTQYF,TGTGCCAGCAGCTTGGTGGACAGGAGCACAGATACGCAGTATTTT
NA,TRBJ2-7,NA,TRBV5-6,13,CASSIGVTYEQYF,TGTGCCAGCAGCATCGGAGTCACCTACGAGCAGTACTTC